The clone carrying this T cell receptor (beta chain) occurred a few times. Its antigen is not identified. This entry is derived from a study of blood T cells in healthy people across ages. Findings and limits, study-wide: The fall in TCR beta diversity per million T cells was roughly linear with age. Estimated diversity, derived from one million T cells, was regarded as an underestimate.

This CDR3 has 18 amino acids. V shed 1 base and J 1 base; nucleotides not matched to a gene: 10. Germline V gene lookup returns CDR1 SGHTA and CDR2 FQGNSA. Healthy Caucasian individuals from Russia aged roughly 6 to 90 served as donors. The authors ran a second PCR of 7 to 11 cycles using a sample-barcoded 5' primer and a J-beta primer mix. A tag from a template-switch adaptor with 12 random nucleotides marked each cDNA molecule. MiXCR, run by TCRdb on the 5' RACE reads, gives a single entry per CDR3 protein. The profile shows approximately 800,000 distinct CDR3 sequences, roughly 26% of them singletons. The sample also formed part of further work on T cells of mothers and their children.

This clonotype originated in a boy aged 5 to 17 in good health. The rearrangement joins TRBV7-2 to TRBJ2-4; TRBD1 matches at 7 bases. The sample comprised blood. CDR3 residues: CASSLEVRGPLAKNIQYF. As DNA, the CDR3 is TGTGCCAGCAGCTTAGAAGTGAGGGGGCCACTGGCCAAAAACATTCAGTACTTC.